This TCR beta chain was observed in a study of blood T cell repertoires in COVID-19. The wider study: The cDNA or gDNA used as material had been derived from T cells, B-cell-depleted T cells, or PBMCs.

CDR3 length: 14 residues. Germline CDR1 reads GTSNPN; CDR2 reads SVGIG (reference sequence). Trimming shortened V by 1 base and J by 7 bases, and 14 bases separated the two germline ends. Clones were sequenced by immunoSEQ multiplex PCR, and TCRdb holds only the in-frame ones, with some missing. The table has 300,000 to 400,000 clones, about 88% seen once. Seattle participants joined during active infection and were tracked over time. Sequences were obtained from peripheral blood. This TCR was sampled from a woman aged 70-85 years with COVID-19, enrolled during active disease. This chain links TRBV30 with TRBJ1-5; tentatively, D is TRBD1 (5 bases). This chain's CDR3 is CAWSEKGARQPQHF. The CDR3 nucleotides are TGTGCCTGGAGTGAGAAAGGGGCCCGGCAGCCCCAGCATTTT.